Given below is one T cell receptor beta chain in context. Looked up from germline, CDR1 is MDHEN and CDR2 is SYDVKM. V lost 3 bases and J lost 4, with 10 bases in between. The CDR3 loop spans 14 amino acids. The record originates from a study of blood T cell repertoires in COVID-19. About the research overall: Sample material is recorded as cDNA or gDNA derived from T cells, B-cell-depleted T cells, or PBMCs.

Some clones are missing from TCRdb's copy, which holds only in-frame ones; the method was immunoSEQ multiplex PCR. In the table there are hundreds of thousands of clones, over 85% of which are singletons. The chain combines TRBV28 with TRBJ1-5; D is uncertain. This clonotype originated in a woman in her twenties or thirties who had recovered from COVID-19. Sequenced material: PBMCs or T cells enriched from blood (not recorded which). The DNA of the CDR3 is TGTGCCAGCAGTTTGATCGGGGAAAATCAGCCCCAGCATTTT. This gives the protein CASSLIGENQPQHF.